Following are 30 T cell receptor beta chains from one sample sequenced in a study of T cell clones after liver transplantation. Assay used: immunoSEQ multiplex PCR; TCRdb lists only in-frame clones, some missing. The sample carries tens of thousands of clones, roughly 80% recorded once. Source: CD4+ T cells from blood, taken at the 22-month timepoint. The receptor source for this set is a human patient who received a liver transplant. Some T cells may possibly be graft donor cells.

CDR3 loop: CASRNIGGQVYGYTF. The CDR3 DNA reads TGTGCCAGCAGAAACATAGGGGGACAGGTCTATGGCTACACCTTC. This chain connects TRBV11-2 to TRBJ1-2; 8 bases match TRBD1. CDR3 size: 15 residues. The germline CDR1 and CDR2 sequences are SGHAT and FQNNGV. With V trimmed by 6 bases and J by 4 bases, 10 bases remained unmatched.

The gene calls are TRBV19 and TRBJ1-3; a weak D match, TRBD1 (6 bases). Germline loops: CDR1 LNHDA, CDR2 SQIVND (reference sequence). The germline V and J ends were trimmed by 5 bases and 4 bases, with 9 bases remaining between them. This CDR3 contains 13 residues. The CDR3 here is CASSVDRGNTIYF. The DNA for the CDR3 is TGTGCCAGTAGTGTGGACAGAGGAAACACCATATATTTT.

CDR3 nucleotides: TGTGCCAGCAGCCCCCGGGCAGGGGCCAACTATGGCTACACCTTC. This sequence encodes CASSPRAGANYGYTF. The chain has TRBV7-3 and TRBJ1-2; the D gene is possibly TRBD1 (6 bases). With 5 bases removed from V and 2 bases from J, the gap between germline ends came to 15 bases. The CDR3 sequence is 15 residues long. Per germline, CDR1 SGHTA and CDR2 FQGTGA.

V usage is TRBV4-3 and J usage is TRBJ2-1; weak D call: TRBD2 (6 bases). The CDR3 spans 15 residues. The V end lost 3 bases, the J end lost 4 bases, and 13 bases lay between the germline ends. Germline CDR1 is LGHNA and CDR2 is YSLEER. The CDR3: CASSQSSSGYNEQFF. The CDR3 nucleotides are TGCGCCAGCAGCCAGAGTAGTAGCGGTTACAATGAGCAGTTCTTC.

The chain has TRBV5-4 and TRBJ2-1, with 8 bases fitting TRBD2. From germline, CDR1 is SGHNT and CDR2 YYREEE (reference sequence). The CDR3 runs to 16 residues. The junction had 8 bases not matched to a gene; V was cut back by 2 bases and J by 4 bases. The CDR3 DNA reads TGTGCCAGCAGCTTCGACCCCCGCGGGAGGTACAATGAGCAGTTCTTC. This sequence encodes CASSFDPRGRYNEQFF.

This clone was counted a few times. Here the CDR3 DNA reads TGTGCCAGCAGCCAAGATGTGGAGGGGAGTGGGGCCAACGTCCTGACTTTC. Translation gives CASSQDVEGSGANVLTF. The chain has TRBV4-2 and TRBJ2-6; possible D gene TRBD2, 6 bases. Germline V gene data show CDR1 as LGHNA and CDR2 as YNFKEQ. The V end lost 0 bases, the J end lost 3 bases, and 12 bases lay between the germline ends. The CDR3 spans 17 residues.

The V gene is TRBV2, the J gene TRBJ2-1; 11 bases map to TRBD2. The CDR3 sequence is 16 residues long. The V gene's germline CDR1 is SNHLY and CDR2 FYNNEI. The V gene end was trimmed by 6 bases and the J gene end by 4 bases; junction bases not matched to a gene: 8. This chain's CDR3 is CASSGRLAGGYNEQFF. CDR3 sequence (DNA): TGTGCCAGCAGCGGCCGGCTAGCGGGGGGTTACAATGAGCAGTTCTTC.

The genes are TRBV6-6 and TRBJ2-3; D is tentatively TRBD1 or TRBD2 (5 bases each). The germline V gene has CDR1 MNHNY and CDR2 SVGAGI (reference sequence). CDR3 length: 14 residues. Trimming removed 8 bases from V and 1 base from J, with 13 bases in between. CDR3 DNA sequence: TGTGCCAGCCTCCGGGACGGAGGCACAGATACGCAGTATTTT. It yields the protein CASLRDGGTDTQYF.

The V gene is TRBV25-1, the J gene TRBJ2-7, with 8 bases fitting TRBD1. The CDR3 extends over 12 amino acids. Looked up from germline, CDR1 is MGHDK and CDR2 is SYGVNS. The V segment lost 6 bases and the J segment 6 bases; nucleotides outside the gene matches: 4. The CDR3 here is CASSKTGAEQYF. CDR3 nucleotide sequence: TGTGCCAGCAGCAAGACAGGGGCCGAGCAGTACTTC.

This chain uses TRBV2 with TRBJ2-6; D is ambiguous. The CDR3 loop spans 14 amino acids. Per germline, CDR1 SNHLY and CDR2 FYNNEI. Trimming left V 4 bases short and J 4 bases short, with 8 bases between. CDR3 bases: TGTGCCAGCAGTGGGGGTACCGGGGCCAACGTCCTGACTTTC. Protein product: CASSGGTGANVLTF.

The chain combines TRBV9 with TRBJ1-4; 10 bases agree with TRBD1. Germline values: CDR1 SGDLS, CDR2 YYNGEE. The junction had 0 bases not matched to a gene; V was cut back by 3 bases and J by 4 bases. This CDR3 contains 14 residues. CDR3 DNA sequence: TGTGCCAGCAGCGGGACAGGGGGTAATGAAAAACTGTTTTTT. This gives the protein CASSGTGGNEKLFF.

The rearrangement links TRBV6-1 to TRBJ2-3, with TRBD2 identical over 8 bases. Germline CDR1 is MNHNS and CDR2 is SASEGT. Trimming removed 10 bases from V and 6 bases from J; junction bases left unmatched: 12. The CDR3 spans 14 residues. As DNA, the CDR3 is TGTGCCACCACCGTAGTAGCGGGGTCCGATACGCAGTATTTT. This translates into CATTVVAGSDTQYF.

This clone was found a few times. The CDR3 bases are TGCAGCGTTGAAGAAGGAACCGGGCCGGGGGACATTCAGTACTTC. Its protein is CSVEEGTGPGDIQYF. The rearrangement links TRBV29-1 to TRBJ2-4, with D tentatively TRBD2 (6 bases). V was shortened by 0 bases and J by 8 bases, with 17 bases between the two germline ends. Per the germline V gene, CDR1 is SQVTM and CDR2 is ANQGSEA. This CDR3 is 15 amino acids long.

The chain employs TRBV25-1 and TRBJ2-3, with TRBD2 as a possible D gene (7 bases). CDR1 is MGHDK and CDR2 is SYGVNS in the germline V gene. The V gene lost 0 bases and the J gene lost 2 bases, with 15 bases spanning the gap. The CDR3 loop spans 17 amino acids. The CDR3 is CASSEYKGGGPTDTQYF. The CDR3, as DNA: TGTGCCAGCAGTGAATATAAGGGGGGGGGCCCCACAGATACGCAGTATTTT.

The chain couples TRBV2 to TRBJ2-5, with D possibly TRBD2 on 6 matching bases. V lost 6 bases to trimming and J lost 1 base, with 12 bases between them. CDR1 is SNHLY and CDR2 is FYNNEI in the germline V gene. The CDR3 sequence is 14 residues long. CDR3 residues: CASRRVGGQETQYF. CDR3 DNA: TGTGCCAGCAGGCGGGTCGGGGGCCAAGAGACCCAGTACTTC.

The rearrangement uses TRBV9 and TRBJ2-2; 9 nucleotides line up with TRBD1. The CDR3 is 15 residues long. V lost 0 bases, J lost 4 bases, and 1 base stayed unmatched. Germline lookup yields CDR1 SGDLS and CDR2 YYNGEE. The DNA for the CDR3 is TGTGCCAGCAGCGTAGTGACAGGGGGCACCGGGGAGCTGTTTTTT. Translating it yields CASSVVTGGTGELFF.

The chain recombines TRBV7-8 with TRBJ2-4; D possibly corresponds to TRBD2 (5 bases). CDR1 and CDR2 (germline): SGHVS, FQNEAQ. The CDR3 length is 14 residues. V was shortened by 1 base and J by 7 bases, with 11 bases between the two germline ends. In nucleotides, the CDR3 is TGTGCCAGCAGCTTAGGTTCCAGAGGGAACATTCAGTACTTC. Translated, it gives CASSLGSRGNIQYF.

This chain uses TRBV13 with TRBJ2-7; D is perhaps TRBD1 or TRBD2 (7 bases each). This CDR3 contains 18 residues. V lost 5 bases to trimming and J lost 0 bases, with 23 bases between them. Germline CDR1 PRHDT, CDR2 FYEKMQ (reference sequence). The CDR3 region is CASSHKGRGTVNSYEQYF. DNA for the CDR3: TGTGCCAGCAGCCACAAGGGGAGGGGGACAGTAAACTCCTACGAGCAGTACTTC.

This clone was counted ten times or more. The chain has TRBV9 and TRBJ2-7; 10 positions match TRBD1. Per germline, CDR1 SGDLS and CDR2 YYNGEE. Losses at the gene ends were 0 bases for V and 6 bases for J; bases not matched to a gene: 9. The CDR3 sequence is 16 residues long. The CDR3 DNA reads as TGTGCCAGCAGCGTAGCTACGTGGGGGACAGGGGTCGAGCAGTACTTC. Protein: CASSVATWGTGVEQYF.

The rearrangement links TRBV6-5 to TRBJ1-5; the match to TRBD1 covers 8 bases. The J segment lost 4 bases and the V segment lost 6 bases, leaving 8 bases of the junction unmatched. This CDR3 spans 15 amino acids. CDR1 is MNHEY, CDR2 SVGAGI, per germline. The CDR3 DNA sequence: TGTGCCAGCAGGGAAAGGACAGGGCGAAATCAGCCCCAGCATTTT. Encoded protein: CASRERTGRNQPQHF.

The chain is built from TRBV5-1 and TRBJ1-1; 7 positions agree with TRBD1. Germline CDR1 SGHRS, CDR2 YFSETQ. V shed 5 bases, J shed 4 bases, and the junction held 8 bases outside the gene matches. The CDR3 length is 14 residues. The CDR3 protein is CASRLEQGFTEAFF. In nucleotides, the CDR3 is TGCGCCAGCAGACTCGAACAGGGGTTCACTGAAGCTTTCTTT.

V gene TRBV19 combines with J gene TRBJ2-2; D gene uncertain. V shed 5 bases and J shed 5 bases, with 6 bases lying between them. Germline loops: CDR1 LNHDA, CDR2 SQIVND (reference sequence). The CDR3 totals 12 residues. The CDR3 nucleotides are TGTGCCAGTAGTTCCGAGACCGGGGAGCTGTTTTTT. It codes for CASSSETGELFF.

V usage is TRBV11-2 and J usage is TRBJ2-7, with 8 bases aligning to TRBD1. Germline CDR1 and CDR2: SGHAT and FQNNGV. Trimming cost V 4 bases and J 7 bases; bases outside gene matches: 12. This CDR3 contains 15 residues. The CDR3 DNA reads TGTGCCAGCAGCTCCACGCGACAGGGGAACGAGGAGCAGTACTTC. Translating it yields CASSSTRQGNEEQYF. Drawing the rest from reference TRBV11-2 and TRBJ2-7, the complete variable domain is EAGVAQSPRYKIIEKRQSVAFWCNPISGHATLYWYQQILGQGPKLLIQFQNNGVVDDSQLPKDRFSAERLKGVDSTLKIQPAKLEDSAVYLCASSSTRQGNEEQYFGPGTRLTVT.

V is TRBV30 and J is TRBJ1-2; D remains ambiguous. The length of the CDR3 is 13 residues. V lost 3 bases and J lost 6, with 14 bases in between. Germline values: CDR1 GTSNPN, CDR2 SVGIG (reference sequence). CDR3 loop: CAWSGPVGDGYTF. The CDR3 DNA reads TGTGCCTGGAGCGGCCCCGTGGGTGATGGCTACACCTTC.

The gene calls are TRBV5-4 and TRBJ1-1, with D perhaps TRBD1 (6 bases). Germline CDR1 SGHNT, CDR2 YYREEE (reference sequence). This CDR3 is built from 13 residues. Trimming shortened V by 3 bases and J by 5 bases, and 11 bases separated the two germline ends. The CDR3 region has the DNA TGTGCCAGCAGCTCCAAGGGGGGGACTGAAGCTTTCTTT. It yields the protein CASSSKGGTEAFF. The full variable domain, in which reference TRBV5-4 and TRBJ1-1 provide the parts outside the CDR3, is ETGVTQSPTHLIKTRGQQVTLRCSSQSGHNTVSWYQQALGQGPQFIFQYYREEENGRGNFPPRFSGLQFPNYSSELNVNALELDDSALYLCASSSKGGTEAFFGQGTRLTVV.

The chain is built from TRBV6-1 and TRBJ1-6; D gene unclear. This CDR3 region has 14 residues. CDR1 is MNHNS, CDR2 SASEGT, per germline. The germline V and J ends were trimmed by 2 bases and 7 bases, with 9 bases remaining between them. As DNA, the CDR3 is TGTGCCAGCAGTGAAATCCCGAAGAATTCACCCCTCCACTTT. This encodes CASSEIPKNSPLHF.

The chain couples TRBV7-6 to TRBJ2-5, with 8 bases matching TRBD1. The V segment lost 5 bases and the J segment 5 bases; nucleotides outside the gene matches: 16. Germline V gene data show CDR1 as SGHVS and CDR2 as FNYEAQ. This CDR3 is 17 amino acids long. The CDR3, as DNA: TGTGCCAGCAGCCCTAAGAGGGACAGGATGGCTTTGGAGACCCAGTACTTC. It translates to CASSPKRDRMALETQYF.

The chain links TRBV27 to TRBJ2-4; D gene ambiguous. Germline V gives CDR1 MNHEY, CDR2 SMNVEV (reference sequence). The CDR3 loop spans 15 amino acids. The V gene lost 2 bases and the J gene lost 7 bases, with 15 bases spanning the gap. The CDR3 DNA reads as TGTGCCAGCAGTTTAAGAGGTGCTACTGGGAACATTCAGTACTTC. Translating gives CASSLRGATGNIQYF.

This clone has only a few counts. The V call is TRBV11-2, the J call TRBJ1-3; D is uncertain. Trimming left V 1 base short and J 2 bases short, with 6 bases between. In germline, CDR1 is SGHAT, CDR2 FQNNGV. This CDR3 comprises 14 residues. The CDR3 spells CASSLVGAGNTIYF. CDR3 DNA sequence: TGTGCCAGCAGCTTAGTTGGGGCTGGAAACACCATATATTTT.

The chain employs TRBV5-5 and TRBJ2-7; 9 bases agree with TRBD2. This CDR3 is 15 amino acids long. Germline V CDR1 and CDR2: SGHKS, YYEKEE (reference sequence). J lost 4 bases, V lost 1 base, and 6 bases had no gene match. The DNA of the CDR3 is TGTGCCAGCAGCTTGACGGCGGGAGGGCAGTACGAGCAGTACTTC. Translating it yields CASSLTAGGQYEQYF.